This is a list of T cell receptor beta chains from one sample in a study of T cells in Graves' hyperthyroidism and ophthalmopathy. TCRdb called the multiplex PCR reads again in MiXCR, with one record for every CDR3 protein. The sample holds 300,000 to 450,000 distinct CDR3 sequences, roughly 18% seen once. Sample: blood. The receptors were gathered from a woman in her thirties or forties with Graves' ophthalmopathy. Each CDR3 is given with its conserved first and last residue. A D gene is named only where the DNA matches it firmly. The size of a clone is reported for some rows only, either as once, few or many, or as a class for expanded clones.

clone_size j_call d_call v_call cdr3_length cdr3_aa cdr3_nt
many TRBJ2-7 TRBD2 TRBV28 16 CASSPFKREAPREQYF TGTGCCAGCAGTCCCTTCAAGCGGGAGGCCCCCAGGGAGCAGTACTTC
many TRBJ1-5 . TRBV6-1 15 CASSESSTGRQPQHF TGTGCCAGCAGTGAATCTTCCACAGGGAGGCAGCCCCAGCATTTT
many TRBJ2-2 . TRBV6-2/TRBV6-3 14 CASSSGSNTGELFF TGTGCCAGCAGTAGCGGGTCGAACACCGGGGAGCTGTTTTTT
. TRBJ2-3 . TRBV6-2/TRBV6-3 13 CASSPQGSDTQYF TGTGCCAGCAGTCCACAGGGTTCAGATACGCAGTATTTT
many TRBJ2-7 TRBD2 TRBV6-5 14 CASSSPGGSYEQYF TGTGCCAGCAGTTCGCCGGGGGGCTCCTACGAGCAGTACTTC
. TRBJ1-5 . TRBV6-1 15 CARGVTTGCNQPQHF TGTGCCAGGGGAGTTACAACAGGCTGCAATCAGCCCCAGCATTTT
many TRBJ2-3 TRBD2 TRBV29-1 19 CSVGPRVHASGRTIDTQYF TGCAGCGTTGGGCCCCGAGTACATGCTAGCGGGAGAACTATAGATACGCAGTATTTT
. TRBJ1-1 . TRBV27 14 CASCPGGRNTEAFF TGTGCCAGCTGCCCAGGAGGTAGGAACACTGAAGCTTTCTTT
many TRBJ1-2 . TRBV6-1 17 CASSEQPGPAHVGGYTF TGTGCCAGCAGTGAGCAACCGGGGCCCGCGCATGTCGGTGGCTACACCTTC
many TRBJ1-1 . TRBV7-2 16 CASSLALRGRNTEAFF TGTGCCAGCAGCTTAGCGCTAAGGGGCAGGAACACTGAAGCTTTCTTT
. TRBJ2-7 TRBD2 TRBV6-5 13 CASSWRGGGEQYF TGTGCCAGCAGTTGGCGGGGGGGAGGCGAGCAGTACTTC
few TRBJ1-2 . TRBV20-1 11 CSASVGHGYTF TGCAGTGCTAGCGTGGGGCACGGCTACACCTTC
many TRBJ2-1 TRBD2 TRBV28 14 CASSLSLAGVEQFF TGTGCCAGCAGTTTAAGTCTAGCGGGAGTTGAGCAGTTCTTC
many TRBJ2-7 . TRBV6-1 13 CASSDVLAYEQYF TGTGCCAGCAGTGATGTCCTCGCCTACGAGCAGTACTTC
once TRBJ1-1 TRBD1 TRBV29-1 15 CSVDRQGGMNTEAFF TGCAGCGTTGATCGTCAGGGGGGGATGAACACTGAAGCTTTCTTT
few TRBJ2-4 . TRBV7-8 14 CASSLKRTENVQYF TGTGCCAGCAGCTTAAAGCGTACAGAAAACGTTCAGTACTTC